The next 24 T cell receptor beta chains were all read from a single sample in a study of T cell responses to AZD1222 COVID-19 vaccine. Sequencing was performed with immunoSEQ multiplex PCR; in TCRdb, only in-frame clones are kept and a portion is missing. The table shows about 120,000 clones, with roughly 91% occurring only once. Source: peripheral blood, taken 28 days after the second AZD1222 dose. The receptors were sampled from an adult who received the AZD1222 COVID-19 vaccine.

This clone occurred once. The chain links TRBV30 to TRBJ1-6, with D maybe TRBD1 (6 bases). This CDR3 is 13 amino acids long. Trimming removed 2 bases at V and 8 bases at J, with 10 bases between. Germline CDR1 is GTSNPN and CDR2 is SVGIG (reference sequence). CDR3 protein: CAWSTGRDSPLHF. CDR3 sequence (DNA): TGTGCCTGGAGTACAGGGAGAGATTCACCCCTCCACTTT.

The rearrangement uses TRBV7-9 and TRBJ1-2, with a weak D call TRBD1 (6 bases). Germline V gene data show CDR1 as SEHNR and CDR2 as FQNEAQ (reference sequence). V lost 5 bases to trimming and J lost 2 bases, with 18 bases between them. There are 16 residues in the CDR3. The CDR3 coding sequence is TGTGCCAGCAGCCCGAGAGGACAGCTAGTCAACTATGGCTACACCTTC. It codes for CASSPRGQLVNYGYTF.

The CDR3 nucleotides read TGCAGCGTTTACATCAGTGGCTATGGCTACACCTTC. Translated, it gives CSVYISGYGYTF. The gene calls are TRBV29-1 and TRBJ1-2; D remains unclear. Trimming stripped 5 bases from V and 4 bases from J, with 11 bases between. The CDR3 consists of 12 residues. Per the germline V gene, CDR1 is SQVTM and CDR2 is ANQGSEA. Full variable domain (rest looked up from reference TRBV29-1 and TRBJ1-2): SAVISQKPSRDICQRGTSLTIQCQVDSQVTMMFWYRQQPGQSLTLIATANQGSEATYESGFVIDKFPISRPNLTFSTLTVSNMSPEDSSIYLCSVYISGYGYTFGSGTRLTVV.

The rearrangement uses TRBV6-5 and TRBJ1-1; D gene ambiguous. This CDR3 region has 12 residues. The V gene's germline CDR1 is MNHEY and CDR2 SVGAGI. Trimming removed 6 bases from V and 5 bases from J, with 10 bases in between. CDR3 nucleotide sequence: TGTGCCAGCAGCGCGGGAAGAACTGAAGCTTTCTTT. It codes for CASSAGRTEAFF.

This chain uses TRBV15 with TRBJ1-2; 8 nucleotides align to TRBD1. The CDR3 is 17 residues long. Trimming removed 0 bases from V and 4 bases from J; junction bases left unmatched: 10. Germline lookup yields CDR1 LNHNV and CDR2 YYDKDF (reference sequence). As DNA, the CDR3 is TGTGCCACCAGCAGAGATCTGGGGACAGGACTTGGCTATGGCTACACCTTC. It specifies CATSRDLGTGLGYGYTF. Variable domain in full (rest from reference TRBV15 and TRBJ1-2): DAMVIQNPRYQVTQFGKPVTLSCSQTLNHNVMYWYQQKSSQAPKLLFHYYDKDFNNEADTPDNFQSRRPNTSFCFLDIRSPGLGDTAMYLCATSRDLGTGLGYGYTFGSGTRLTVV.

The CDR3: CASSPRPGLNYGYTF. In DNA form, the CDR3 reads TGTGCCAGCAGCCCCCGCCCGGGGCTTAACTATGGCTACACCTTC. The chain carries TRBV11-2 and TRBJ1-2; tentative D call: TRBD1 (5 bases). CDR3 length equals 15 residues. V was shortened by 5 bases and J by 1 base, with 14 bases between the two germline ends. Germline-derived CDR1 and CDR2 are SGHAT and FQNNGV.

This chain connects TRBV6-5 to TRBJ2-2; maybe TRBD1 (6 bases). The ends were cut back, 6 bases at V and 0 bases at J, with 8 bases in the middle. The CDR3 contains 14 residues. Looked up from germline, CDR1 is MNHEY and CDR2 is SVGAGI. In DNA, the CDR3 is TGTGCCAGCAGGACAGGAGCGAACACCGGGGAGCTGTTTTTT. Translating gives CASRTGANTGELFF.

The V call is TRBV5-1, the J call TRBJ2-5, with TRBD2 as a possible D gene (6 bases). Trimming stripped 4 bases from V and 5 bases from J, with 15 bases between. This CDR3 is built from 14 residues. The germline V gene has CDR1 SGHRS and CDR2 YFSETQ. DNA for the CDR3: TGCGCCAGCAGCCAGGGACTGGGGAGGGAGACCCAGTACTTC. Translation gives CASSQGLGRETQYF.

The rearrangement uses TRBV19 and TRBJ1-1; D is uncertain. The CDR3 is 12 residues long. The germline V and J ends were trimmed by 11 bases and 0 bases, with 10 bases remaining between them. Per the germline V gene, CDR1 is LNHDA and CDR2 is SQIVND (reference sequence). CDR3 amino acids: CASWGMNTEAFF. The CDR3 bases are TGTGCCTCCTGGGGAATGAACACTGAAGCTTTCTTT.

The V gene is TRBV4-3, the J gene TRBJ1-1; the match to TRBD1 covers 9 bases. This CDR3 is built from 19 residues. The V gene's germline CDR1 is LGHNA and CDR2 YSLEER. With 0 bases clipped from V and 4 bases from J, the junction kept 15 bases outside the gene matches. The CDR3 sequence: CASSQELRDREGLGTEAFF. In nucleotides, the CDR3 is TGCGCCAGCAGCCAAGAATTGAGGGACAGGGAGGGATTAGGCACTGAAGCTTTCTTT.

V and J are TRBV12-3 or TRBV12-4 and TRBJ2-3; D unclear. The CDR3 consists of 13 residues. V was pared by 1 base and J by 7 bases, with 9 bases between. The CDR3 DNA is TGTGCCAGCAGTTTAGGCACTCTAAATACGCAGTATTTT. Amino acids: CASSLGTLNTQYF.

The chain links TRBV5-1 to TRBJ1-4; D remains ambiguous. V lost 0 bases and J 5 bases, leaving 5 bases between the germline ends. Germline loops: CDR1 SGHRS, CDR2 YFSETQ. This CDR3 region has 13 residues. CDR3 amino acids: CASSLEGNEKLFF. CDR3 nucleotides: TGCGCCAGCAGCTTGGAGGGCAATGAAAAACTGTTTTTT.

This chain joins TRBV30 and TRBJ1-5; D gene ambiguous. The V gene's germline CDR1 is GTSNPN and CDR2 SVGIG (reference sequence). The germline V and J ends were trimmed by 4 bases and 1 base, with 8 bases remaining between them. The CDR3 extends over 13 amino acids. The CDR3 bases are TGTGCCTGGACCGGGGAAAGCAATCAGCCCCAGCATTTT. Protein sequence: CAWTGESNQPQHF. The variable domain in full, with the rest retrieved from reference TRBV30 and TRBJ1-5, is SQTIHQWPATLVQPVGSPLSLECTVEGTSNPNLYWYRQAAGRGLQLLFYSVGIGQISSEVPQNLSASRPQDRQFILSSKKLLLSDSGFYLCAWTGESNQPQHFGDGTRLSIL.

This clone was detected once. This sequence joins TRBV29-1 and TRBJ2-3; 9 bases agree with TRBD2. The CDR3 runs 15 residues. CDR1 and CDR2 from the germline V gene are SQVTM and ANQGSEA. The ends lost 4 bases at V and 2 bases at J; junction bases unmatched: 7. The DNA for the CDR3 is TGCAGCGTTGTCCCAGCGGGGGGACCCACAGATACGCAGTATTTT. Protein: CSVVPAGGPTDTQYF.

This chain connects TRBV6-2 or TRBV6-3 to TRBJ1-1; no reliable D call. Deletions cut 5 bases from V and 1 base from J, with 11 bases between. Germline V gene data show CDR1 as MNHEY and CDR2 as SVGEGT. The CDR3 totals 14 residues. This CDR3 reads CASSQGRQNTEAFF. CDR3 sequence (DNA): TGTGCCAGCAGTCAAGGACGGCAGAACACTGAAGCTTTCTTT.

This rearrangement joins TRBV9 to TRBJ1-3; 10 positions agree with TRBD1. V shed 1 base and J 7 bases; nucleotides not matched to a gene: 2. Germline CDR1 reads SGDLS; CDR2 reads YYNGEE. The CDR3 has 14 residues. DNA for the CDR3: TGTGCCAGCAGCGTAACGGGACAGGGGAACACCATATATTTT. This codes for CASSVTGQGNTIYF.

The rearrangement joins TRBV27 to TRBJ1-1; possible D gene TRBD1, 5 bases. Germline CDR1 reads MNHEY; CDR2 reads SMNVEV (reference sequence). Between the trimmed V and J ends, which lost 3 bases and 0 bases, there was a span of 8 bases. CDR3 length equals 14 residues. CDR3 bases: TGTGCCAGCAGTTTGCGCAGGGTGAACACTGAAGCTTTCTTT. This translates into CASSLRRVNTEAFF.

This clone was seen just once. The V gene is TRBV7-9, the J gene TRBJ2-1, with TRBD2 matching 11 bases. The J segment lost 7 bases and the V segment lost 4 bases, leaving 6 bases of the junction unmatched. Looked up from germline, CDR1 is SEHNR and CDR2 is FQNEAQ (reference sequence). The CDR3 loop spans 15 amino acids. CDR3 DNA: TGTGCCAGCAGCTACCGACTAGCGGGGCAGAATGAGCAGTTCTTC. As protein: CASSYRLAGQNEQFF.

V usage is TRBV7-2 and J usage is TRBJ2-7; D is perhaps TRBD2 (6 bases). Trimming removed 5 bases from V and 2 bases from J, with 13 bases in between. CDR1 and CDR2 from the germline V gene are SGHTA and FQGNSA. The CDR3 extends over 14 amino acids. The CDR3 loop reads CASSRVADTYEQYF. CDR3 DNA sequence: TGTGCCAGCAGCCGGGTAGCGGACACCTACGAGCAGTACTTC. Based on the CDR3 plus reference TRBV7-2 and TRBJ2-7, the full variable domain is GAGVSQSPSNKVTEKGKDVELRCDPISGHTALYWYRQSLGQGLEFLIYFQGNSAPDKSGLPSDRFSAERTGGSVSTLTIQRTQQEDSAVYLCASSRVADTYEQYFGPGTRLTVT.

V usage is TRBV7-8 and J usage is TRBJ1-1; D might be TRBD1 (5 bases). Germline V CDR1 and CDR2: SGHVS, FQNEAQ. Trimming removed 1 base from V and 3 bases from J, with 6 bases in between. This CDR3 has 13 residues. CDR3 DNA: TGTGCCAGCAGCTTAGGGGGCGACACTGAAGCTTTCTTT. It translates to CASSLGGDTEAFF.

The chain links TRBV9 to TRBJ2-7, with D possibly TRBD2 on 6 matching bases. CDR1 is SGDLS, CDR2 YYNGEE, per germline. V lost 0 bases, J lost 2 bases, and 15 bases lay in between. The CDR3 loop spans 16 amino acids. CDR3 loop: CASSVGLGGTPYEQYF. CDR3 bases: TGTGCCAGCAGCGTAGGACTGGGGGGTACCCCCTACGAGCAGTACTTC.

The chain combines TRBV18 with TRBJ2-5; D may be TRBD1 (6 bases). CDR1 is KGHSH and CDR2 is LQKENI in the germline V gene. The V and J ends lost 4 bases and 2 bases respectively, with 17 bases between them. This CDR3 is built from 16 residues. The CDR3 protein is CASSRQDSLIQETQYF. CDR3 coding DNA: TGTGCCAGCTCACGCCAGGACAGCTTAATTCAAGAGACCCAGTACTTC. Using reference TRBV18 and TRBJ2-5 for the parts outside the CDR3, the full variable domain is NAGVMQNPRHLVRRRGQEARLRCSPMKGHSHVYWYRQLPEEGLKFMVYLQKENIIDESGMPKERFSAEFPKEGPSILRIQQVVRGDSAAYFCASSRQDSLIQETQYFGPGTRLLVL.

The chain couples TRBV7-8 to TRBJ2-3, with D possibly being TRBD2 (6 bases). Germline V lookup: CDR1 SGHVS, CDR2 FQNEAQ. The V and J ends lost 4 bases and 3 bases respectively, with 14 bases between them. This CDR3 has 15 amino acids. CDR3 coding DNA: TGTGCCAGCAGCTGGCGGGGATTAGGTACAGATACGCAGTATTTT. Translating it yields CASSWRGLGTDTQYF.

The CDR3 DNA sequence: TGTGCCAGCAGCGTAGGGGGGGCCGCGAGTCAGCCCCAGCATTTT. Translating gives CASSVGGAASQPQHF. The chain employs TRBV9 and TRBJ1-5; D may be TRBD1 (6 bases). The CDR3 runs 15 residues. Trimming stripped 0 bases from V and 6 bases from J, with 13 bases between. The V gene's germline CDR1 is SGDLS and CDR2 YYNGEE.